This TCR beta chain was recorded in a study of neoadjuvant anti-PD-1 for oral cavity cancer. Trimming cost V 2 bases and J 4 bases; bases outside gene matches: 0. CDR1 is MNHEY and CDR2 is SVGAGI in the germline V gene. CDR3 length: 14 amino acids. Time point in this sample: after neoadjuvant nivolumab, at surgical resection. Patients had newly diagnosed, untreated stage II-IVA oral cavity squamous cell carcinoma. Most PBMC samples had around 480 ng input DNA in six replicates. The data were produced by immunoSEQ multiplex PCR, yet TCRdb's version contains in-frame clones alone and is incomplete. The table has just under 70,000 clones, roughly 84% seen once; the top ten hold 3% to 4%.

Sample: PBMCs, taken after nivolumab (anti-PD-1) treatment. The clonotype comes from a person aged 40 to 85 with oral cavity squamous cell carcinoma. The chain couples TRBV6-5 to TRBJ2-2; 8 bases are shared with TRBD2. DNA for the CDR3: TGTGCCAGCAGTTACAGCGGGGGCACCGGGGAGCTGTTTTTT. Translation gives CASSYSGGTGELFF.